Below are 27 T cell receptor beta chains sequenced from a single sample in a study of T cell repertoires in cytomegalovirus infection. TCRdb redid the calling of the reads with MiXCR, one entry per CDR3 protein. The sample holds some 310,000 distinct CDR3 sequences, approximately 25% seen once. No antigen is known for these receptors. The sample here was cultured PBMCs, taken from culture after CMV antigen stimulation. These receptors all come from a human donor in good health (CMV status not recorded). Some clones in this sample may be carry-over from other donors' samples.

At least ten counts were recorded for this clonotype. The V call is TRBV7-8, the J call TRBJ1-5; TRBD1 might be the D (6 bases). This CDR3 contains 16 residues. Germline lookup yields CDR1 SGHVS and CDR2 FQNEAQ. Trimming pared 3 bases from V and 4 bases from J, leaving 16 bases between. CDR3 region: CASSLGASPRNQPQHF. CDR3 in DNA: TGTGCCAGCAGCTTGGGGGCCTCCCCCCGTAATCAGCCCCAGCATTTT.

This clonotype showed up just a few times. The gene calls are TRBV12-3 or TRBV12-4 and TRBJ1-5; tentatively, D is TRBD1 (6 bases). This CDR3 is 14 amino acids long. V shed 6 bases and J shed 7 bases, with 16 bases lying between them. The CDR3 DNA follows: TGTGCCAGCAGCCTAACAGGGCAGGGGCAGCCCCAGCATTTT. This translates into CASSLTGQGQPQHF.

Only a few counts were recorded for this clonotype. The chain joins TRBV20-1 to TRBJ2-1; D remains unclear. The germline V and J ends were trimmed by 0 bases and 12 bases, with 12 bases remaining between them. CDR1 is DFQATT and CDR2 is SNEGSKA in the germline V gene (reference sequence). The CDR3 contains 12 residues. CDR3 DNA sequence: TGCAGTGCTAGAGATATTGATAACGGGCAGTTCTTC. The encoded protein is CSARDIDNGQFF.

The rearrangement joins TRBV27 to TRBJ2-7; no definite D call. V was trimmed by 5 bases and J by 2 bases, leaving 10 bases between them. There are 13 residues in the CDR3. Germline V gene data show CDR1 as MNHEY and CDR2 as SMNVEV (reference sequence). The CDR3 sequence is CASSNGEPYEQYF. The CDR3 nucleotides are TGTGCCAGCAGTAATGGAGAACCCTACGAGCAGTACTTC.

This clonotype was recorded many times. This chain uses TRBV11-3 with TRBJ2-3, with 7 bases aligning to TRBD1. CDR3 length: 15 residues. The V segment lost 5 bases and the J segment 2 bases; nucleotides outside the gene matches: 7. The germline gives CDR1 SGHNT, CDR2 YENEEA. This chain's CDR3 is CASSTRQGHTDTQYF. The CDR3 DNA follows: TGTGCCAGCAGCACCCGACAGGGTCACACAGATACGCAGTATTTT.

The chain recombines TRBV7-9 with TRBJ1-1; D perhaps matches TRBD1 (6 bases). V lost 0 bases and J lost 2, with 7 bases in between. Germline CDR1 reads SEHNR; CDR2 reads FQNEAQ (reference sequence). The CDR3 contains 14 residues. CDR3 sequence reads: CASSLAGGNTEAFF. CDR3 nucleotides: TGTGCCAGCAGCTTAGCAGGGGGTAACACTGAAGCTTTCTTT.

Points on this clonotype: Mismatch with germline at one junction end may stem from a read error. The V and J genes are TRBV7-2 and TRBJ2-1; no clear D gene. The CDR3 sequence is 13 residues long. The V gene's germline CDR1 is SGHTA and CDR2 FQGNSA. This chain's CDR3 is CASSRWEDNVQFF. In nucleotides, the CDR3 is TGTGCCAGCAGCCGCTGGGAAGACAATGTGCAGTTCTTC.

V is TRBV20-1 and J is TRBJ2-1; TRBD2 aligns across 8 bases. Trimming removed 4 bases from V and 8 bases from J; junction bases left unmatched: 10. The germline V gene encodes CDR1 DFQATT and CDR2 SNEGSKA (reference sequence). The length of the CDR3 is 14 residues. For the CDR3, the DNA is TGCAGTGCTATCAGCGGGAGAGGATCCCATGAGCAGTTCTTC. Translating it yields CSAISGRGSHEQFF.

The sample holds many counts of this clonotype. The chain has TRBV7-2 and TRBJ1-4; TRBD1 matches 11 bases. Per the germline V gene, CDR1 is SGHTA and CDR2 is FQGNSA. V gave up 4 bases and J gave up 4 bases; unmatched junction bases: 5. The length of the CDR3 is 16 residues. CDR3 nucleotides: TGTGCCAGCAGCTACTCCGGGACAGGGGGTAATGAAAAACTGTTTTTT. Translation: CASSYSGTGGNEKLFF. Full variable domain (remainder filled in from reference TRBV7-2 and TRBJ1-4): GAGVSQSPSNKVTEKGKDVELRCDPISGHTALYWYRQSLGQGLEFLIYFQGNSAPDKSGLPSDRFSAERTGGSVSTLTIQRTQQEDSAVYLCASSYSGTGGNEKLFFGSGTQLSVL.

The J gene is TRBJ1-3, the V gene TRBV19; TRBD1 is a possible D gene (5 bases). Deletions cut 9 bases from V and 4 bases from J, with 13 bases between. Germline V lookup: CDR1 LNHDA, CDR2 SQIVND (reference sequence). The CDR3 extends over 13 amino acids. In DNA, the CDR3 is TGTGCCAGCCGGGACTCCAACGGAAACACCATATATTTT. This gives the protein CASRDSNGNTIYF.

The table lists this clonotype with a few counts. V and J are TRBV7-2 and TRBJ1-2; TRBD1 matches at 9 bases. Losses at the gene ends were 5 bases for V and 11 bases for J; bases not matched to a gene: 12. This CDR3 has 14 amino acids. Germline V gene lookup returns CDR1 SGHTA and CDR2 FQGNSA. The CDR3 here is CASSPSTGGVWYTF. The CDR3 bases are TGTGCCAGCAGCCCCTCGACAGGGGGAGTCTGGTACACCTTC. The full variable domain, its missing parts supplied by reference TRBV7-2 and TRBJ1-2, is GAGVSQSPSNKVTEKGKDVELRCDPISGHTALYWYRQSLGQGLEFLIYFQGNSAPDKSGLPSDRFSAERTGGSVSTLTIQRTQQEDSAVYLCASSPSTGGVWYTFGSGTRLTVV.

This rearrangement joins TRBV4-3 to TRBJ2-2; 9 bases match TRBD2. Trimming took 7 bases from V and 8 from J; bases not matched to a gene: 11. CDR1 is LGHNA and CDR2 is YSLEER in the germline V gene. The CDR3 runs to 15 residues. CDR3 loop: CASMEQAGGRGELFF. For the CDR3, the DNA is TGCGCCAGCATGGAACAGGCGGGAGGGCGGGGGGAGCTGTTTTTT.

The chain combines TRBV12-3 or TRBV12-4 with TRBJ2-5, with no clear D. The CDR3 extends over 14 amino acids. V was shortened by 6 bases and J by 4 bases, with 15 bases between the two germline ends. In nucleotides, the CDR3 is TGTGCCAGCAGCTCCCAGGCGGAATTAGAGACCCAGTACTTC. Its protein product is CASSSQAELETQYF.

This clonotype was found a few times. The genes are TRBV20-1 and TRBJ2-3; D is undetermined. The CDR3 totals 15 residues. Trimming took 1 base from V and 6 from J, leaving 17 bases between them. Germline lookup yields CDR1 DFQATT and CDR2 SNEGSKA (reference sequence). This CDR3 is CSARVPLGGRDTQYF. CDR3 coding DNA: TGCAGTGCTAGAGTTCCTCTCGGTGGCAGGGATACGCAGTATTTT.

CDR3 amino acids: CASSISGRPLAKNIQYF. Here the CDR3 DNA reads TGTGCCAGTAGTATAAGCGGGAGGCCGCTAGCCAAAAACATTCAGTACTTC. J is TRBJ2-4 and V is TRBV19, with 9 bases identical to TRBD2. The CDR3 is made up of 17 amino acids. The germline V gene has CDR1 LNHDA and CDR2 SQIVND (reference sequence). The junction had 5 bases not matched to a gene; V was cut back by 2 bases and J by 0 bases.

This clonotype was counted many times. The chain has TRBV12-3 or TRBV12-4 and TRBJ2-2; 7 bases map to TRBD1. V lost 4 bases to trimming and J lost 0 bases; unmatched junction nucleotides: 2. The CDR3 is made up of 15 amino acids. CDR3 in DNA: TGTGCCAGCAGTTCCGGGACAGCGAACACCGGGGAGCTGTTTTTT. Protein sequence: CASSSGTANTGELFF.

The V and J genes are TRBV11-2 and TRBJ1-5; TRBD1 agrees at 9 bases. This CDR3 contains 17 residues. V shed 5 bases, J shed 0 bases, and the junction held 8 bases outside the gene matches. Germline V gene sequence: CDR1 SGHAT, CDR2 FQNNGV. The CDR3 sequence: CASSPRQGENSNQPQHF. The CDR3 DNA reads as TGTGCCAGCAGCCCTCGACAGGGGGAAAATAGCAATCAGCCCCAGCATTTT. The whole variable domain, remainder taken from reference TRBV11-2 and TRBJ1-5, is EAGVAQSPRYKIIEKRQSVAFWCNPISGHATLYWYQQILGQGPKLLIQFQNNGVVDDSQLPKDRFSAERLKGVDSTLKIQPAKLEDSAVYLCASSPRQGENSNQPQHFGDGTRLSIL.

This clonotype was recorded a few times. The rearrangement joins TRBV20-1 to TRBJ1-6; 7 positions agree with TRBD1. Germline CDR1 reads DFQATT; CDR2 reads SNEGSKA (reference sequence). The J segment lost 7 bases and the V segment lost 0 bases, leaving 3 bases of the junction unmatched. This CDR3 is built from 14 residues. The CDR3 DNA is TGCAGTGCTAGAGACGACAGGGACAATTCACCCCTCCACTTT. Translation: CSARDDRDNSPLHF.

Only a few counts were recorded for this clonotype. The chain is built from TRBV29-1 and TRBJ1-1; no clear D. V was cut by 5 bases and J by 1 base, with 8 bases left in between. From germline, CDR1 is SQVTM and CDR2 ANQGSEA. The CDR3 is made up of 12 amino acids. CDR3 amino acids: CSVRSPNTEAFF. In nucleotides, the CDR3 is TGCAGCGTTAGGTCCCCGAACACTGAAGCTTTCTTT. Drawing the rest from reference TRBV29-1 and TRBJ1-1, the complete variable domain is SAVISQKPSRDICQRGTSLTIQCQVDSQVTMMFWYRQQPGQSLTLIATANQGSEATYESGFVIDKFPISRPNLTFSTLTVSNMSPEDSSIYLCSVRSPNTEAFFGQGTRLTVV.

Ten or more counts support this clonotype. V and J are TRBV7-2 and TRBJ1-4; D unresolved. The ends were cut back, 5 bases at V and 0 bases at J, with 13 bases in the middle. The germline gives CDR1 SGHTA, CDR2 FQGNSA. The CDR3 contains 16 residues. CDR3 residues: CASSRRGRATNEKLFF. The CDR3 DNA follows: TGTGCCAGCAGCCGCCGTGGCAGAGCAACTAATGAAAAACTGTTTTTT.

In this sample, this clonotype turned up many times. The chain carries TRBV7-2 and TRBJ1-2, with TRBD1 identical over 10 bases. The CDR3 runs to 17 residues. The junction had 7 bases not matched to a gene; V was cut back by 0 bases and J by 3 bases. Per the germline V gene, CDR1 is SGHTA and CDR2 is FQGNSA. CDR3 in amino acids: CASSLARTGGRDYGYTF. Here the CDR3 DNA reads TGTGCCAGCAGCTTAGCGCGGACAGGGGGTAGAGACTATGGCTACACCTTC.

The chain employs TRBV10-3 and TRBJ2-2; 8 bases agree with TRBD1. The V and J ends lost 6 bases and 4 bases, in that order; junction bases with no gene match: 16. This CDR3 has 18 amino acids. Per the germline V gene, CDR1 is ENHRY and CDR2 is SYGVKD. The DNA of the CDR3 is TGTGCCATCAGCTTGACAGGGGCCAGCGAGACAGGCACCGGGGAGCTGTTTTTT. This translates into CAISLTGASETGTGELFF.

This clonotype showed up just a few times. V gene TRBV6-2 or TRBV6-3 combines with J gene TRBJ1-2; TRBD1 matches 7 bases. With V trimmed by 8 bases and J by 3 bases, 6 bases remained unmatched. The CDR3 contains 13 residues. Germline V gene lookup returns CDR1 MNHEY and CDR2 SVGEGT. The DNA of the CDR3 is TGTGCCAGCGGTTTCGACAGGGACTATGGCTACACCTTC. Its protein product is CASGFDRDYGYTF.

Notes on this clonotype: A much larger clone lies one base from this, so it may be a read error. This chain uses TRBV7-8 with TRBJ2-1; D uncertain. The V end lost 5 bases, the J end lost 5 bases, and 19 bases lay between the germline ends. This CDR3 spans 16 amino acids. Germline values: CDR1 SGHVS, CDR2 FQNEAQ. As DNA, the CDR3 is TGTGCCAGCAGCCCCCACGGATGGGCCGGACACAATGAGCAGTTCTTC. Its translation: CASSPHGWAGHNEQFF.

The sample holds a few counts of this clonotype. The chain links TRBV6-5 to TRBJ2-1, with TRBD2 identical over 14 bases. Germline lookup yields CDR1 MNHEY and CDR2 SVGAGI. V lost 2 bases, J lost 8 bases, and 2 bases stayed unmatched. The length of the CDR3 is 15 residues. CDR3 sequence reads: CASSYTGLAGDEQFF. The CDR3 nucleotides read TGTGCCAGCAGTTACACGGGACTAGCGGGAGATGAGCAGTTCTTC.

The chain uses TRBV6-6 and TRBJ1-4, with TRBD1 identical over 7 bases. Germline lookup yields CDR1 MNHNY and CDR2 SVGAGI (reference sequence). J was trimmed by 6 bases and V by 2 bases; bases with no gene match: 3. CDR3 size: 14 residues. The chain's CDR3 is CASSYGQGDEKLFF. CDR3 nucleotide sequence: TGTGCCAGCAGTTACGGTCAGGGGGATGAAAAACTGTTTTTT.

This clonotype was counted a single time. The chain employs TRBV5-8 and TRBJ2-2, with D perhaps matching TRBD2 (5 bases). Germline CDR1 is SGHTS and CDR2 is YDEGEE. V lost 0 bases, J lost 5 bases, and 14 bases lay in between. The CDR3 consists of 16 residues. The CDR3 DNA follows: TGTGCCAGCAGCTTGGGGCTCGTCTCGGGGACCGGGGAGCTGTTTTTT. It specifies CASSLGLVSGTGELFF.